The 21 T cell receptor beta chains presented below share a single source sample, sequenced in a study of T-cell reconstitution after alpha-beta-depleted transplantation in children. This sample's TCRbeta library carried unique molecular identifier barcodes. TCRdb itself ran the PCR reads through MiXCR, one entry per CDR3 protein. The sample consists of approximately 490,000 distinct CDR3 sequences, about 12% of them appearing once. The sample here was PBMCs from the stem cell graft donor, taken from the stem cell graft. These receptors all stem from a human donor who donated a stem cell graft to a child with combined immunodeficiency.

The V call is TRBV21-1, the J call TRBJ2-5; TRBD2, the D gene given by the table, was not confirmed from the DNA. TRBV21-1 is tagged as a pseudogene. The CDR3 is 14 amino acids. The CDR3 DNA reads TGTGCCAGCAGCAAAGTACTAGCTGAGGAGACCCAGTACTTC. It yields the protein CASSKVLAEETQYF.

This clonotype was counted at least ten times. The CDR3 DNA follows: TGCAGCGCAGGACAGGATTGGAACAATGAGCAGTTCTTC. This codes for CSAGQDWNNEQFF. This sequence joins TRBV29-1 and TRBJ2-1; 7 bases are shared with TRBD1. The CDR3 has 13 amino acids. Germline-derived CDR1 and CDR2 are SQVTM and ANQGSEA. V lost 7 bases, J lost 5 bases, and 8 bases stayed unmatched.

V is TRBV6-5 and J is TRBJ2-1; D uncertain. Trimming removed 2 bases at V and 0 bases at J, with 11 bases between. The CDR3 contains 16 residues. CDR1 is MNHEY, CDR2 SVGAGI, per germline. Here the CDR3 reads CASSYESFSSYNEQFF. The DNA of the CDR3 is TGTGCCAGCAGTTACGAGAGCTTTAGCTCCTACAATGAGCAGTTCTTC.

There are many counts of this clonotype. V gene TRBV27 combines with J gene TRBJ2-3; 9 bases agree with TRBD2. The germline V gene encodes CDR1 MNHEY and CDR2 SMNVEV (reference sequence). Trimming cost V 6 bases and J 5 bases; bases outside gene matches: 9. The CDR3 has 15 residues. CDR3 sequence: CASSALGLAGDTQYF. For the CDR3, the DNA is TGTGCCAGCAGCGCCCTGGGACTAGCAGGAGATACGCAGTATTTT.

This chain links TRBV28 with TRBJ1-2, with D unclear. The V gene lost 5 bases and the J gene lost 7 bases, with 11 bases spanning the gap. In germline, CDR1 is MDHEN, CDR2 SYDVKM. The CDR3 runs to 12 residues. The CDR3 nucleotides are TGTGCCAGCAGTCTCCGGACCAGTGGCTACACCTTC. Its translation: CASSLRTSGYTF.

V is TRBV7-9 and J is TRBJ2-7; the D is unclear. This CDR3 spans 14 amino acids. The germline gives CDR1 SEHNR, CDR2 FQNEAQ (reference sequence). V was trimmed by 4 bases and J by 2 bases, leaving 12 bases between them. The CDR3 region is CASSSNDGTYEQYF. For the CDR3, the DNA is TGTGCCAGCAGCTCCAACGACGGAACCTACGAGCAGTACTTC.

This CDR3 is CASSVGGVSYEQYF. The DNA of the CDR3 is TGTGCCAGCAGCGTAGGGGGAGTCTCCTACGAGCAGTACTTC. The chain couples TRBV9 to TRBJ2-7, with a weak D call TRBD2 (5 bases). The CDR3 length is 14 residues. Trimming cost V 0 bases and J 0 bases, with 7 bases left between them. Germline V gives CDR1 SGDLS, CDR2 YYNGEE.

This clonotype was seen at least ten times. The chain has TRBV28 and TRBJ1-1; 7 nucleotides match TRBD1. Germline CDR1 and CDR2: MDHEN and SYDVKM. The CDR3 is 15 amino acids. The junction had 6 bases not matched to a gene; V was cut back by 4 bases and J by 1 base. As DNA, the CDR3 is TGTGCCAGCAGTTCCCCCAGGGGGGGGAACACTGAAGCTTTCTTT. It encodes CASSSPRGGNTEAFF.

This clonotype was found many times. The rearrangement links TRBV12-3 or TRBV12-4 to TRBJ2-5, with 7 bases that match TRBD2. V shed 10 bases and J 11 bases; nucleotides not matched to a gene: 16. The CDR3 length is 13 residues. The CDR3 nucleotides read TGTGCCACCTCTCCGGGACTAAGGGCCTTGCAGTACTTC. Amino acid sequence: CATSPGLRALQYF.

This clonotype was counted many times. This CDR3 reads CSARDQGRLSEQYF. For the CDR3, the DNA is TGCAGTGCTAGAGATCAGGGTAGGCTAAGCGAGCAGTACTTC. The V call is TRBV20-1, the J call TRBJ2-7, with a possible D match to TRBD1 (5 bases). The ends were cut back, 0 bases at V and 6 bases at J, with 15 bases in the middle. CDR3 length: 14 amino acids. Germline V gene lookup returns CDR1 DFQATT and CDR2 SNEGSKA (reference sequence).

The V and J genes are TRBV7-2 and TRBJ2-2, with 8 bases lining up with TRBD1. This CDR3 contains 16 residues. The germline CDR1 and CDR2 sequences are SGHTA and FQGNSA. J was trimmed by 5 bases and V by 2 bases; bases with no gene match: 7. The CDR3 spells CASSLIPGGLTGELFF. As DNA, the CDR3 is TGTGCCAGCAGCTTAATCCCAGGGGGCTTAACCGGGGAGCTGTTTTTT.

The chain employs TRBV4-3 and TRBJ2-2; no clear D. CDR3 length: 12 residues. CDR1 and CDR2 (germline): LGHNA, YSLEER. V dropped 3 bases and J dropped 3 bases, with 2 bases sitting between them. The DNA for the CDR3 is TGCGCCAGCAGCCAGCACACCGGGGAGCTGTTTTTT. Translating gives CASSQHTGELFF.

J is TRBJ1-2 and V is TRBV27, with 7 bases aligning to TRBD1. The CDR3 runs 13 residues. Germline V gene lookup returns CDR1 MNHEY and CDR2 SMNVEV (reference sequence). With 3 bases clipped from V and 6 bases from J, the junction kept 4 bases outside the gene matches. Here the CDR3 DNA reads TGTGCCAGCAGTTTCCCGACAGGGAATGGCTACACCTTC. Protein: CASSFPTGNGYTF.

This rearrangement joins TRBV27 to TRBJ2-7, with 7 bases fitting TRBD1. The CDR3 has 13 amino acids. V gave up 6 bases and J gave up 5 bases; unmatched junction bases: 7. Germline CDR1 MNHEY, CDR2 SMNVEV (reference sequence). CDR3 sequence (DNA): TGTGCCAGCAGAATGACAGGGACCCACGAGCAGTACTTC. This sequence encodes CASRMTGTHEQYF.

This clonotype has ten or more counts. This chain uses TRBV10-3 with TRBJ1-1; TRBD1 is a possible D gene (5 bases). There are 14 residues in the CDR3. Germline values: CDR1 ENHRY, CDR2 SYGVKD. Between the trimmed V and J ends, which lost 4 bases and 6 bases, there was a span of 15 bases. The CDR3 bases are TGTGCCATCAGTGGGGGGGAAGGGAGCGCTGAAGCTTTCTTT. Amino acids: CAISGGEGSAEAFF.

This clonotype was counted at least ten times. The CDR3 spells CASSLSPPDTQYF. The CDR3 nucleotides are TGTGCCAGCAGCTTAAGCCCACCAGATACGCAGTATTTT. The chain couples TRBV7-2 to TRBJ2-3; no definite D call. CDR1 and CDR2 from the germline V gene are SGHTA and FQGNSA. The ends were cut back, 2 bases at V and 4 bases at J, with 7 bases in the middle. The CDR3 extends over 13 amino acids.

This clonotype was observed once. CDR3: CASSLYKMNTGELFF. CDR3 DNA: TGTGCCAGCAGCCTCTATAAAATGAACACCGGGGAGCTGTTTTTT. V is TRBV11-3 and J is TRBJ2-2; D not certain. Germline loops: CDR1 SGHNT, CDR2 YENEEA. V was shortened by 5 bases and J by 1 base, with 11 bases between the two germline ends. The CDR3 covers 15 residues.

The genes are TRBV24-1 and TRBJ2-7; 7 bases are shared with TRBD1. Trimming at V came to 5 bases and at J to 3 bases, leaving 12 bases not matched to a gene. There are 16 residues in the CDR3. CDR1 and CDR2 from the germline V gene are KGHDR and SFDVKD. The CDR3 nucleotides read TGTGCCACCAGTGCCCCACGGGCGGCAGGGGGCTACGAGCAGTACTTC. Encoded protein: CATSAPRAAGGYEQYF.

This clonotype was recorded a few times. The chain has TRBV6-1 and TRBJ2-7; weak D call: TRBD1 (6 bases). CDR1 is MNHNS and CDR2 is SASEGT in the germline V gene. The CDR3 is made up of 14 amino acids. The V gene lost 5 bases and the J gene lost 6 bases, with 17 bases spanning the gap. CDR3 coding DNA: TGTGCCAGCAGTCCCCTCCCAGGGGTGGTCGAGCAGTACTTC. It codes for CASSPLPGVVEQYF.

The genes are TRBV29-1 and TRBJ2-3, with D unclear. The germline V and J ends were trimmed by 7 bases and 0 bases, with 17 bases remaining between them. Germline assignment: CDR1 SQVTM and CDR2 ANQGSEA. The length of the CDR3 is 15 residues. CDR3 loop: CSAIRIRLSTDTQYF. The DNA for the CDR3 is TGCAGCGCTATAAGAATACGGCTTAGCACAGATACGCAGTATTTT.

This clonotype was recorded a few times. The chain combines TRBV4-3 with TRBJ2-7, with TRBD1 identical over 7 bases. From germline, CDR1 is LGHNA and CDR2 YSLEER. This CDR3 region has 16 residues. With 0 bases clipped from V and 3 bases from J, the junction kept 8 bases outside the gene matches. The CDR3 protein is CASSQDPLGQSYEQYF. For the CDR3, the DNA is TGCGCCAGCAGCCAAGATCCTTTGGGACAGAGCTACGAGCAGTACTTC.